This is a list of T cell receptor beta chains from one sample in a study of blood T cells in healthy people across ages. MiXCR was run by TCRdb on the 5' RACE reads, yielding one entry per CDR3 protein. Of under 2 million distinct CDR3 sequences in the sample, around 36% were seen once. The sample was blood. These receptors originate from a woman aged 25 to 45 in good health. The CDR3 runs from the conserved cysteine through the conserved F or W. The order of the fields is D gene, J gene, V gene, clone size, CDR3 protein, CDR3 DNA. The D gene is left open where the match is weak. Not every row has a clone size; where given, it reads once, few, many or a size class.

TRBD2,TRBJ2-3,TRBV20-1,.,CSAPHSSGGGGGTQYF,TGCAGTGCTCCTCACTCTAGCGGGGGGGGCGGTGGTACGCAGTATTTT
TRBD2,TRBJ2-3,TRBV7-2,.,CASSLAGLDTDTRYF,TGTGCCAGCAGCTTAGCGGGACTAGACACAGATACGCGGTATTTT
TRBD2,TRBJ2-7,TRBV7-2,few,CASSLLAGGIYEQYF,TGTGCCAGCAGCTTACTAGCGGGGGGGATCTACGAGCAGTACTTC
TRBD1,TRBJ1-2,TRBV4-2,few,CASSPKDRVGYTF,TGTGCCAGCAGCCCTAAAGACAGGGTCGGCTACACCTTC
.,TRBJ2-2,TRBV7-9,.,CASSSGVPFYTGELFF,TGTGCCAGCAGCTCAGGGGTCCCTTTCTACACCGGGGAGCTGTTTTTT
.,TRBJ2-2,TRBV2,few,CASSERGVHTGELFF,TGTGCCAGCAGTGAACGTGGGGTTCACACCGGGGAGCTGTTTTTT
TRBD2,TRBJ2-5,TRBV4-1,.,CASSRGRLAKQETQYF,TGCGCCAGCAGCCGGGGGAGACTAGCCAAGCAAGAGACCCAGTACTTC
TRBD2,TRBJ2-7,TRBV29-1,few,CSVLLAGGMEQYF,TGCAGCGTGCTACTAGCGGGAGGTATGGAGCAGTACTTC
TRBD1,TRBJ2-1,TRBV12-3/TRBV12-4,.,CASSFDRGGYNEQFF,TGTGCCAGCAGTTTTGACAGGGGAGGCTACAATGAGCAGTTCTTC
.,TRBJ1-5,TRBV27,.,CASTPMGTNSNQPQHF,TGTGCCAGCACCCCGATGGGGACCAATAGCAATCAGCCCCAGCATTTT
.,TRBJ1-1,TRBV6-1,few,CASSETSLSPILNTEAFF,TGTGCCAGCAGTGAAACTTCCCTGTCCCCGATTTTGAACACTGAAGCTTTCTTT
TRBD1,TRBJ1-2,TRBV20-1,few,CSAPGQDYGYTF,TGCAGTGCCCCGGGACAGGACTATGGCTACACCTTC
TRBD2,TRBJ2-1,TRBV9,many,CASSVGVAGGNEQFF,TGTGCCAGCAGCGTAGGGGTAGCGGGGGGGAATGAGCAGTTCTTC
TRBD2,TRBJ2-6,TRBV15,many,CATSRDRTSGVDSGANVLTF,TGTGCCACCAGCAGAGATCGGACTAGCGGGGTAGACTCTGGGGCCAACGTCCTGACTTTC
TRBD2,TRBJ2-2,TRBV20-1,.,CSARDLSLAGGNTGELFF,TGCAGTGCTAGAGATCTCTCCTTAGCGGGGGGGAACACCGGGGAGCTGTTTTTT
TRBD1,TRBJ1-1,TRBV30,.,CAWSPTGLTEAFF,TGTGCCTGGAGCCCGACAGGGCTAACTGAAGCTTTCTTT
TRBD1,TRBJ1-5,TRBV2,.,CTSSGQGNQPQHF,TGTACCAGCTCGGGACAGGGAAATCAGCCCCAGCATTTT
TRBD2,TRBJ2-1,TRBV29-1,few,CSVVGALAGGLGEQFF,TGCAGCGTCGTCGGCGCCCTAGCGGGAGGGTTGGGGGAGCAGTTCTTC
TRBD2,TRBJ2-1,TRBV12-3/TRBV12-4,.,CASGIGLAGPNSYNEQFF,TGTGCCAGCGGCATCGGACTAGCGGGGCCAAACTCCTACAATGAGCAGTTCTTC
TRBD2,TRBJ2-5,TRBV3-1,few,CASSQLAGDTQYF,TGTGCCAGCAGCCAACTAGCGGGAGACACCCAGTACTTC
.,TRBJ2-7,TRBV13,.,CASSPGPPSIEQYF,TGTGCCAGCAGCCCTGGCCCGCCATCGATAGAGCAGTACTTC
TRBD1,TRBJ2-7,TRBV30,.,CAGGQSYERYF,TGTGCCGGGGGACAGTCCTACGAGCGGTACTTC
TRBD2,TRBJ2-7,TRBV7-9,.,CASSARTSGRYEQYF,TGTGCCAGCAGCGCAAGGACTAGCGGGAGGTACGAGCAGTACTTC
.,TRBJ2-6,TRBV27,few,CASSFYKGGLKMSGANVLTF,TGTGCCAGCAGTTTCTATAAGGGGGGGTTAAAAATGTCTGGGGCCAACGTCCTGACTTTC
.,TRBJ2-5,TRBV3-1,few,CASLQRGGSETQYF,TGTGCCAGCCTCCAAAGGGGGGGATCAGAGACCCAGTACTTC
.,TRBJ1-5,TRBV19,.,CASSDGTIGNQPQHF,TGTGCCAGTAGTGACGGGACAATCGGCAATCAGCCCCAGCATTTT
.,TRBJ2-7,TRBV7-9,.,CASSSTGGDYEQYF,TGTGCCAGCAGCTCGACAGGTGGGGACTACGAGCAGTACTTC
TRBD2,TRBJ2-4,TRBV28,few,CASSKVGLAELFAKNIQYF,TGTGCCAGCAGTAAGGTGGGACTAGCGGAATTGTTTGCCAAAAACATTCAGTACTTC
.,TRBJ2-3,TRBV24-1,few,CATSDSRRGGMYTDTQYF,TGTGCCACCAGTGATTCACGAAGAGGAGGGATGTACACAGATACGCAGTATTTT
TRBD2,TRBJ2-7,TRBV4-2,many,CASSQGGGGEQYF,TGTGCCAGCAGCCAGGGCGGGGGGGGCGAGCAGTACTTC
.,TRBJ2-3,TRBV27,.,CASSRRGWSDTQYF,TGTGCCAGCTCACGACGGGGTTGGTCAGATACGCAGTATTTT
.,TRBJ2-1,TRBV12-3/TRBV12-4,.,CASSSTSGSYNGQFF,TGTGCCAGCAGTTCAACCAGCGGCTCCTACAATGGGCAGTTCTTC
.,TRBJ2-3,TRBV10-3,once,CAITASLTTDTQYF,TGTGCCATCACAGCGTCCCTAACGACAGATACGCAGTATTTT
.,TRBJ1-2,TRBV4-1,.,CASSQGGGGGYTF,TGCGCCAGCAGCCAGGGCGGGGGAGGAGGCTACACCTTC
.,TRBJ2-6,TRBV25-1,many,CASSGTLGANVLTF,TGTGCCAGCAGTGGAACCCTGGGGGCCAACGTCCTGACTTTC
TRBD1,TRBJ2-5,TRBV28,.,CASSSRTGTQGETQYF,TGTGCCAGCAGTTCCCGGACAGGGACCCAGGGGGAGACCCAGTACTTC
.,TRBJ1-1,TRBV25-1,.,CVSSEYGISEAFF,TGTGTCAGCAGTGAATATGGGATATCTGAAGCTTTCTTT
TRBD2,TRBJ2-1,TRBV11-2,.,CASSSWRLAGGEKGAYNEQFF,TGTGCCAGCAGCTCTTGGAGACTAGCGGGAGGGGAGAAGGGGGCTTACAATGAGCAGTTCTTC
TRBD2,TRBJ2-1,TRBV9,.,CASSILAGMNEQFF,TGTGCCAGCAGCATCCTAGCGGGAATGAATGAGCAGTTCTTC
.,TRBJ2-2,TRBV4-1,few,CASSPLEGLNTGELFF,TGCGCCAGCAGCCCCCTCGAGGGGTTGAACACCGGGGAGCTGTTTTTT
TRBD2,TRBJ2-7,TRBV6-1,once,CASSGSGLAGRARYEQYF,TGTGCCAGCAGTGGATCGGGACTAGCGGGACGAGCGCGGTACGAGCAGTACTTC
.,TRBJ2-7,TRBV11-2,.,CASSFFTSTHEQYF,TGTGCCAGCAGCTTCTTTACTAGCACCCACGAGCAGTACTTC
.,TRBJ2-1,TRBV25-1,.,CASSESTGSGRFAYNEQFF,TGTGCCAGCAGTGAGTCTACAGGGTCGGGACGGTTTGCCTACAATGAGCAGTTCTTC
.,TRBJ1-1,TRBV13,few,CASNQEPFPNTEAFF,TGTGCCAGCAACCAAGAGCCGTTTCCGAACACTGAAGCTTTCTTT